A selection of T cell receptor beta chains follows, all from one sample in a study of blood T cell repertoires in COVID-19. Profiling relied on immunoSEQ multiplex PCR, and the TCRdb table lists in-frame clones only, not all of them. The top ten hold more than 3% of the sample, which has hundreds of thousands of clones, about 90% seen once. Source material: peripheral blood. Source of these receptors: a woman between 18 and 30 years old who had recovered from COVID-19. Each CDR3 is given with its conserved first and last residue. Each record gives: J gene, V gene, clone size, D gene, CDR3 protein, CDR3 DNA. A D gene is named only where the DNA matches it firmly. Size values are once, few and many counts, or a class for expanded clones, and some rows have none.

TRBJ2-1	TRBV7-9	.	TRBD2	CASSHRLAGAHNEQFF	TGTGCCAGCAGCCACCGACTAGCGGGAGCCCACAATGAGCAGTTCTTC
TRBJ2-1	TRBV12-3/TRBV12-4	.	TRBD2	CASTSGGGNEQFF	TGTGCCAGCACCTCTGGCGGGGGCAATGAGCAGTTCTTC
TRBJ2-3	TRBV10-3	.	TRBD1	CAIRGPGGYTDTQYF	TGTGCCATCAGGGGACCAGGGGGATATACAGATACGCAGTATTTT
TRBJ1-2	TRBV19	.	.	CASSINRDYGYTF	TGTGCCAGTAGTATTAACAGGGACTATGGCTACACCTTC
TRBJ2-1	TRBV14	.	TRBD2	CASSEGASGLYNEQFF	TGTGCCAGCAGCGAAGGGGCTAGCGGGTTATACAATGAGCAGTTCTTC
TRBJ2-1	TRBV5-1	.	.	CASSLESLNEQFF	TGCGCCAGCAGCTTGGAATCCTTAAATGAGCAGTTCTTC
TRBJ1-2	TRBV24-1	few	.	CATSDFPTVYGYTF	TGTGCCACCAGTGATTTTCCGACTGTTTATGGCTACACCTTC
TRBJ2-1	TRBV7-9	.	.	CASSLSVFNEQFF	TGTGCCAGCAGCTTATCTGTATTCAATGAGCAGTTCTTC
TRBJ2-3	TRBV5-8	.	TRBD1	CASSLTGGGFTDTQYF	TGTGCCAGCAGCCTAACAGGGGGCGGTTTCACAGATACGCAGTATTTT
TRBJ1-2	TRBV4-3	.	TRBD1	CASSQDLTGDNYGYTF	TGCGCCAGCAGCCAAGACCTTACAGGGGACAACTATGGCTACACCTTC
TRBJ1-2	TRBV9	.	TRBD1	CASSVGTGFYGYTF	TGTGCCAGCAGCGTAGGGACAGGATTTTATGGCTACACCTTC
TRBJ1-2	TRBV19	.	.	CASSPGRWANRKSYGYTF	TGTGCCAGTAGTCCCGGCAGGTGGGCAAACAGAAAATCCTATGGCTACACCTTC
TRBJ1-4	TRBV7-8	.	.	CASTPIRGDNEKLFF	TGTGCCAGCACCCCCATTCGGGGGGATAATGAAAAACTGTTTTTT
TRBJ1-1	TRBV6-4	.	.	CASSDSVTGSTEAFF	TGTGCCAGCAGTGACTCGGTTACAGGGTCCACTGAAGCTTTCTTT
TRBJ2-5	TRBV7-9	.	TRBD2	CASSLAGGQETQYF	TGTGCCAGCAGCTTAGCGGGAGGGCAAGAGACCCAGTACTTC
TRBJ1-6	TRBV11-3	.	TRBD1	CASSITGDSPLHF	TGTGCCAGCAGCATTACAGGGGACTCACCCCTCCACTTT
TRBJ2-4	TRBV3-1/TRBV3-2	few	TRBD2	CASSQASGRKNIQYF	TGTGCCAGCAGCCAAGCTAGCGGGAGAAAAAACATTCAGTACTTC
TRBJ2-1	TRBV7-9	many	TRBD2	CASSLALAGTYNEQFF	TGTGCCAGCAGCTTAGCGCTAGCGGGAACATACAATGAGCAGTTCTTC
TRBJ2-2	TRBV7-8	.	TRBD2	CASSLNVAGGRFGELFF	TGTGCCAGCAGCTTAAACGTAGCGGGAGGACGATTCGGGGAGCTGTTTTTT
TRBJ1-2	TRBV5-1	.	TRBD1	CASSRDRPNYGYTF	TGCGCCAGCAGCAGGGACAGGCCTAACTATGGCTACACCTTC